This TCR beta chain stems from a study of regulatory T cells in long-lasting Graves disease. About the study: The antithyroid drugs taken by newly diagnosed Graves' patients had been used for under 3 months.

Building of the TCR beta libraries involved iRepertoire HTBI primers and Arm-PCR of CDR3 regions. One entry per CDR3 protein results from TCRdb running MiXCR on the multiplex PCR reads. Here the sample spans over 500,000 distinct CDR3 sequences, 15% to 20% being singletons. The table lists this clonotype with a few counts. The time point here: newly diagnosed GD, antithyroid drugs for less than 3 months. Scientists built the TCR library using RNA that was extracted from PBMCs. The sample was also reused in another study, on T cells in Graves' hyperthyroidism and ophthalmopathy. That work states: Model predictions of ophthalmopathy came a median roughly 6.4 months before onset.

The TCR was taken from a man younger than 30 with Graves disease. The sample consisted of peripheral blood mononuclear cells (PBMCs), taken at new diagnosis, from a patient treated with antithyroid drugs.

DNA of the CDR3: TGTGCCAGCAGCCTAGAGGGGACTACCTCCTACGAGCAGTACTTC. The encoded protein is CASSLEGTTSYEQYF. This chain uses TRBV9 with TRBJ2-7; 7 bases fit TRBD2. Trimming cost V 4 bases and J 0 bases; bases outside gene matches: 7. The CDR3 is 15 amino acids. The germline CDR1 and CDR2 sequences are SGDLS and YYNGEE.